The sequence of this T cell receptor (beta chain) was determined in a study of OX40 agonist ivuxolimab in advanced cancers. Data came from immunoSEQ multiplex PCR; TCRdb stores just in-frame clones and leaves some out. The sample gives some 34,000 clones, about four fifths of which show up once; around 13% is in the top ten. Germline V gives CDR1 SGHNT, CDR2 YYREEE (reference sequence). The V and J ends lost 6 bases and 4 bases, in that order; junction bases with no gene match: 13. The CDR3 totals 17 residues. The starting material was CD4+ or CD8+ T cells sorted from blood, obtained in a trial of the OX40 agonist ivuxolimab. The sequence came from an adult with an advanced solid tumor such as melanoma, head and neck, liver or kidney cancer. The V gene is TRBV5-4, the J gene TRBJ1-6, with TRBD1 identical over 7 bases. CDR3 nucleotides: TGTGCCAGCACCTCCTTGGAGGGGGCAGGATATAATTCACCCCTCCACTTT. Its protein product is CASTSLEGAGYNSPLHF.